What follows are 19 T cell receptor beta chains derived from one specimen sequenced in a study of shared clonotypes between healthy human individuals. Profiling relied on immunoSEQ multiplex PCR, and the TCRdb table lists in-frame clones only, not all of them. The sample holds 2 million to 2.5 million clones, just under 95% seen once. The sequencing sample was made of naive CD4+ T cells from PBMCs. The subset is: CD45RA+ positively selected. The source is a man aged 18-30 years in good health. Some clones in this sample may be carry-over from other donors' samples.

About this clone: Other DNA variants within this sample encode the same CDR3. The J gene is TRBJ2-5, the V gene TRBV4-3, with D maybe TRBD1 (6 bases). The CDR3 consists of 13 residues. Germline CDR1 and CDR2: LGHNA and YSLEER. The germline V and J ends were trimmed by 0 bases and 4 bases, with 6 bases remaining between them. The CDR3 region has the DNA TGCGCCAGCAGCCAAGACAGGGGAGAGACCCAGTACTTC. Its protein product is CASSQDRGETQYF.

This rearrangement joins TRBV4-3 to TRBJ2-5, with 11 bases lining up with TRBD1. V shed 4 bases, J shed 5 bases, and the junction held 6 bases outside the gene matches. Germline V gene lookup returns CDR1 LGHNA and CDR2 YSLEER. The CDR3 runs 15 residues. The CDR3 DNA sequence: TGCGCCAGCAGCCCTTGGACAGGGGGCCAGGAGACCCAGTACTTC. It specifies CASSPWTGGQETQYF.

This clone was recorded a few times. The chain joins TRBV2 to TRBJ1-1; 9 bases are shared with TRBD1. Germline CDR1 reads SNHLY; CDR2 reads FYNNEI. The CDR3 has 14 residues. Losses at the gene ends were 7 bases for V and 1 base for J; bases not matched to a gene: 4. CDR3 in amino acids: CASTWDRENTEAFF. Here the CDR3 DNA reads TGTGCCAGCACCTGGGACAGGGAGAACACTGAAGCTTTCTTT.

As DNA, the CDR3 is TGTGCCAGCAGAGCACAGAAGAGCTCTGGAAACACCATATATTTT. Protein: CASRAQKSSGNTIYF. J is TRBJ1-3 and V is TRBV7-8; unclear D gene. Trimming removed 6 bases from V and 0 bases from J, with 12 bases in between. Germline loops: CDR1 SGHVS, CDR2 FQNEAQ. CDR3 length equals 15 residues.

This rearrangement joins TRBV1 to TRBJ2-1; the table's TRBD2 call for D was not verified on the DNA. TRBV1 is reported as a pseudogene. The CDR3 covers 14 residues. CDR3 in amino acids: CTSSLIHVGDEQFF. The DNA for the CDR3 is TGCACCAGCAGCCTAATACATGTCGGGGATGAGCAGTTCTTC.

The V call is TRBV7-2, the J call TRBJ2-3, with TRBD2 identical over 10 bases. The CDR3 covers 17 residues. Germline CDR1 SGHTA, CDR2 FQGNSA. V dropped 2 bases and J dropped 1; count of bases not matched to a gene: 6. The CDR3 sequence is CASSLMLAGARTDTQYF. CDR3 nucleotides: TGTGCCAGCAGCTTAATGCTAGCGGGAGCTCGCACAGATACGCAGTATTTT.

This chain uses TRBV7-2 with TRBJ2-5; D uncertain. The end of the DNA is better explained by TRBJ2-7, so the J call may be wrong. CDR1 is SGHTA, CDR2 FQGNSA, per germline. The CDR3 sequence is 14 residues long. The CDR3, as DNA: TGTGCCAGCAGCTTAGTGGATTGGTCCTACGAGCAGTACTTC. This gives the protein CASSLVDWSYEQYF.

The chain uses TRBV7-6 and TRBJ2-7, with TRBD2 matching 13 bases. Germline CDR1 SGHVS, CDR2 FNYEAQ. The CDR3 length is 16 residues. The V and J ends lost 0 bases and 4 bases, in that order; junction bases with no gene match: 3. Here the CDR3 reads CASSLARTSGSYEQYF. The CDR3 DNA sequence: TGTGCCAGCAGCTTAGCCCGGACTAGCGGGAGTTACGAGCAGTACTTC. The variable domain in full, with the rest retrieved from reference TRBV7-6 and TRBJ2-7, is GAGVSQSPRYKVTKRGQDVALRCDPISGHVSLYWYRQALGQGPEFLTYFNYEAQQDKSGLPNDRFSAERPEGSISTLTIQRTEQRDSAMYRCASSLARTSGSYEQYFGPGTRLTVT.

This clone was recorded only once. The chain joins TRBV5-1 to TRBJ2-2; tentatively, D is TRBD1 or TRBD2 (5 bases each). Trimming left V 2 bases short and J 6 bases short, with 14 bases between. Germline loops: CDR1 SGHRS, CDR2 YFSETQ. This CDR3 is 15 amino acids long. The CDR3 sequence is CASSLGLQGAGELFF. The CDR3 DNA reads as TGCGCCAGCAGCTTAGGACTTCAGGGCGCCGGGGAGCTGTTTTTT.

The chain has TRBV7-3 and TRBJ2-3; 7 positions match TRBD2. Losses at the gene ends were 3 bases for V and 3 bases for J; bases not matched to a gene: 9. CDR1 is SGHTA and CDR2 is FQGTGA in the germline V gene. CDR3 size: 16 residues. The CDR3 coding sequence is TGTGCCAGCAGCTTCAATCAGGGAGCGGGGACAGATACGCAGTATTTT. Residues: CASSFNQGAGTDTQYF.

The J gene is TRBJ1-2, the V gene TRBV2; D unresolved. The CDR3 contains 13 residues. Germline CDR1 and CDR2: SNHLY and FYNNEI. V was cut by 4 bases and J by 3 bases, with 9 bases left in between. CDR3 sequence (DNA): TGTGCCAGCAGTGCGGAGATTTACTATGGCTACACCTTC. This translates into CASSAEIYYGYTF.

The chain uses TRBV30 and TRBJ1-2; no reliable D call. The CDR3 loop spans 16 amino acids. Germline V CDR1 and CDR2: GTSNPN, SVGIG (reference sequence). Trimming stripped 2 bases from V and 5 bases from J, with 21 bases between. The CDR3 region has the DNA TGTGCCTGGAGTCCGATTGGGCGAAGCAAACCGTATGGCTACACCTTC. Its protein product is CAWSPIGRSKPYGYTF.

This chain uses TRBV6-5 with TRBJ2-7; 10 bases map to TRBD1. CDR3 length equals 15 residues. From germline, CDR1 is MNHEY and CDR2 SVGAGI. V dropped 5 bases and J dropped 5; count of bases not matched to a gene: 9. The CDR3 loop is CASSTPGQGLDEQYF. Here the CDR3 DNA reads TGTGCCAGCAGTACCCCGGGACAGGGGCTGGACGAGCAGTACTTC.

This clone was picked up one time. CDR3 amino acids: CASRAFWGPRGESNQPQHF. The CDR3 DNA reads TGTGCCAGCAGAGCGTTCTGGGGCCCAAGGGGGGAAAGCAATCAGCCCCAGCATTTT. The rearrangement joins TRBV27 to TRBJ1-5; possible D gene TRBD1, 6 bases. Trimming removed 6 bases from V and 1 base from J, with 25 bases in between. This CDR3 region has 19 residues. CDR1 and CDR2 from the germline V gene are MNHEY and SMNVEV (reference sequence).

This sequence joins TRBV6-6 and TRBJ2-3, with 7 bases identical to TRBD1. V lost 6 bases and J lost 4; bases outside the gene matches: 13. Germline values: CDR1 MNHNY, CDR2 SVGAGI (reference sequence). The CDR3 sequence is 16 residues long. Here the CDR3 DNA reads TGTGCCAGCAGCAGGGAGCCGACAGGGTACGCAGATACGCAGTATTTT. It specifies CASSREPTGYADTQYF.

V usage is TRBV25-1 and J usage is TRBJ2-7; TRBD2 agrees at 7 bases. V shed 4 bases and J 4 bases; nucleotides not matched to a gene: 4. The CDR3 contains 13 residues. The germline gives CDR1 MGHDK, CDR2 SYGVNS. The CDR3 reads CASSGGGRYEQYF. CDR3 DNA: TGTGCCAGCAGTGGCGGGGGTCGGTACGAGCAGTACTTC.

This CDR3 is CASSQFRDRVGEQYF. The CDR3 nucleotides read TGTGCCAGCAGCCAGTTCCGAGACAGGGTGGGGGAGCAGTACTTC. The rearrangement links TRBV14 to TRBJ2-7; 7 bases line up with TRBD1. The CDR3 loop spans 15 amino acids. After removal of 3 bases from V and 7 bases from J, the junction contained 12 bases not matched to a gene. CDR1 is SGHDN, CDR2 FVKESK, per germline.

The J gene is TRBJ2-3, the V gene TRBV5-8, with TRBD2 matching over 11 bases. CDR1 and CDR2 from the germline V gene are SGHTS and YDEGEE. CDR3 length equals 14 residues. The J segment lost 4 bases and the V segment lost 4 bases, leaving 2 bases of the junction unmatched. CDR3 region: CASSAGLAADTQYF. CDR3 sequence (DNA): TGTGCCAGCAGCGCGGGACTAGCGGCAGATACGCAGTATTTT.

This clone was picked up a small number of times. This rearrangement joins TRBV9 to TRBJ1-1, with TRBD1 matching 9 bases. V lost 2 bases to trimming and J lost 11 bases; unmatched junction nucleotides: 10. The CDR3 is made up of 14 amino acids. The germline V gene has CDR1 SGDLS and CDR2 YYNGEE. The CDR3 coding sequence is TGTGCCAGCAGCGTTACAGGGGGCGCAGGGAGGGCTTTCTTT. This gives the protein CASSVTGGAGRAFF.